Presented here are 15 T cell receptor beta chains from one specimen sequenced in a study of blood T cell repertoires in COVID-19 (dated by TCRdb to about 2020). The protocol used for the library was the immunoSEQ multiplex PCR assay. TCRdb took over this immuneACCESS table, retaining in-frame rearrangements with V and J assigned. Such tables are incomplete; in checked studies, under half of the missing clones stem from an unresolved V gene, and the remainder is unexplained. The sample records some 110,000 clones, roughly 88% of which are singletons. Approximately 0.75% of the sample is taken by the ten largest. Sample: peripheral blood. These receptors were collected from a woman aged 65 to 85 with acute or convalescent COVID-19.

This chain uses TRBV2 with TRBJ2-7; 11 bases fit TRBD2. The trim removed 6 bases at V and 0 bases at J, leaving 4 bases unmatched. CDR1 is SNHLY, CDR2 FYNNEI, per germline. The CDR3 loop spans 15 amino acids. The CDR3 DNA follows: TGTGCCAGCAGGTTAGCGGGGGGGAGCTCCTACGAGCAGTACTTC. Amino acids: CASRLAGGSSYEQYF.

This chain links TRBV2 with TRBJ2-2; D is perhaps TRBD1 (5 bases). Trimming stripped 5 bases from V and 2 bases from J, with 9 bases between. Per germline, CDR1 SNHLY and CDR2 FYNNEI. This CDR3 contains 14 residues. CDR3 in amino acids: CASSPDSNTGELFF. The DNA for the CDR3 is TGTGCCAGCAGTCCCGACAGCAACACCGGGGAGCTGTTTTTT.

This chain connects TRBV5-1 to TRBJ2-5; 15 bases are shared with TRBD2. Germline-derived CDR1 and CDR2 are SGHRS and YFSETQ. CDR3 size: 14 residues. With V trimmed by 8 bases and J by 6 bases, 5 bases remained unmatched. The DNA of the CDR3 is TGCGCCAGTACCGGGACTAGCGGGGGGAAGACCCAGTACTTC. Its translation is CASTGTSGGKTQYF.

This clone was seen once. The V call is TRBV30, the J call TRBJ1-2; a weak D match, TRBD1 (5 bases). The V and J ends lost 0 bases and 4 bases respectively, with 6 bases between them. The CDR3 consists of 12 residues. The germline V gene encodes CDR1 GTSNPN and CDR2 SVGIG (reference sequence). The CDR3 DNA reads TGTGCCTGGAGTGTAGACAGCTATGGCTACACCTTC. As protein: CAWSVDSYGYTF.

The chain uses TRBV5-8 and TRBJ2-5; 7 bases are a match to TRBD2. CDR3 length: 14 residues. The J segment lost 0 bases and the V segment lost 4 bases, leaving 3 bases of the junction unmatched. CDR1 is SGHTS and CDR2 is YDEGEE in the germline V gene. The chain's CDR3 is CASSRGTNQETQYF. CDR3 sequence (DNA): TGTGCCAGCAGCCGCGGGACTAACCAAGAGACCCAGTACTTC.

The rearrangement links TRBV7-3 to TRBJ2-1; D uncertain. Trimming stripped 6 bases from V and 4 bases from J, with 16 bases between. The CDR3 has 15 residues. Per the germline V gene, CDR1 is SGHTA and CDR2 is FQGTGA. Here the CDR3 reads CASSLIERNYNEQFF. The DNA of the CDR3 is TGTGCCAGCAGTCTCATAGAGAGGAATTACAATGAGCAGTTCTTC.

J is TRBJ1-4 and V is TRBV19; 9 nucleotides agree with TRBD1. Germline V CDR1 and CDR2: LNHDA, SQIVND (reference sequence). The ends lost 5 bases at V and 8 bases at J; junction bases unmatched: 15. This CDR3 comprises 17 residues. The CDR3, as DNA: TGTGCCAGTAGTGCCGCCGGGACAGGGCTCGGCGGGGAAAAACTGTTTTTT. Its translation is CASSAAGTGLGGEKLFF.

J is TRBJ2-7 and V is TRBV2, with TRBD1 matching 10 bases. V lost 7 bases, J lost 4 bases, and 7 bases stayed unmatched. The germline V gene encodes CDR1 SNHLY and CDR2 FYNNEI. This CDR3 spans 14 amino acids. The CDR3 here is CASITWTGGYEQYF. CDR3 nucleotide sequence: TGTGCCAGCATAACGTGGACAGGGGGATACGAGCAGTACTTC. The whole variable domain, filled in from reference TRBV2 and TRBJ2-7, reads EPEVTQTPSHQVTQMGQEVILRCVPISNHLYFYWYRQILGQKVEFLVSFYNNEISEKSEIFDDQFSVERPDGSNFTLKIRSTKLEDSAMYFCASITWTGGYEQYFGPGTRLTVT.

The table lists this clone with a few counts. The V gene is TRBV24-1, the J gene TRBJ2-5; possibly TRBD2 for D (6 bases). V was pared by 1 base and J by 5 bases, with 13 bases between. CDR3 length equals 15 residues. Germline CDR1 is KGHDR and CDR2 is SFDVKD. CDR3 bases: TGTGCCACCAGTGATTTTGGAGGGGTACGGGAGACCCAGTACTTC. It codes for CATSDFGGVRETQYF.

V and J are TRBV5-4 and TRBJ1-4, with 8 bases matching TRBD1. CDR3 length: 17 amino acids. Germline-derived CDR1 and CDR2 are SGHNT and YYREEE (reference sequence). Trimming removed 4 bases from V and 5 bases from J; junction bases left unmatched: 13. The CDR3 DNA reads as TGTGCCAGCAGCCCGGCGGCAGGGGGCCTTATGAATGAAAAACTGTTTTTT. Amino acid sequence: CASSPAAGGLMNEKLFF.

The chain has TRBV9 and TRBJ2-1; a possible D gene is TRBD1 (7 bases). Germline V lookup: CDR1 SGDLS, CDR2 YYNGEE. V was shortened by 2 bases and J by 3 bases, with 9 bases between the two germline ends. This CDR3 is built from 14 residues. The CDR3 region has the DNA TGTGCCAGCAGCGTGCAGGGGGGCTACAATGAGCAGTTCTTC. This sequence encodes CASSVQGGYNEQFF.

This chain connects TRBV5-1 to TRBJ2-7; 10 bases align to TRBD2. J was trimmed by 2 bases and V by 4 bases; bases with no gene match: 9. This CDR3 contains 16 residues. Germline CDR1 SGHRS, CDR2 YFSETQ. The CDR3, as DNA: TGCGCCAGCAGCCCAGATAGCGGGGGGCTCCCCTACGAGCAGTACTTC. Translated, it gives CASSPDSGGLPYEQYF. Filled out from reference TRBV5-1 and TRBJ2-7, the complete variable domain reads KAGVTQTPRYLIKTRGQQVTLSCSPISGHRSVSWYQQTPGQGLQFLFEYFSETQRNKGNFPGRFSGRQFSNSRSEMNVSTLELGDSALYLCASSPDSGGLPYEQYFGPGTRLTVT.

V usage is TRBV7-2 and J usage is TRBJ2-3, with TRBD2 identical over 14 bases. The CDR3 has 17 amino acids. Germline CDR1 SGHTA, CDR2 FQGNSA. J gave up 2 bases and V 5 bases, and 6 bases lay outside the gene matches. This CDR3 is CASSTGLAGGPTDTQYF. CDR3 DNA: TGTGCCAGCAGCACTGGACTAGCGGGGGGTCCCACAGATACGCAGTATTTT.

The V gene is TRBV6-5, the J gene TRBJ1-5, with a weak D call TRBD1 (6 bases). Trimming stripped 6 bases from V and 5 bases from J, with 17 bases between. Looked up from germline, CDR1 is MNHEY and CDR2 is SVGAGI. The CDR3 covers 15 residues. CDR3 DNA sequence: TGTGCCAGCAGGACAGGATTCGGGTCACATCAGCCCCAGCATTTT. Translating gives CASRTGFGSHQPQHF.

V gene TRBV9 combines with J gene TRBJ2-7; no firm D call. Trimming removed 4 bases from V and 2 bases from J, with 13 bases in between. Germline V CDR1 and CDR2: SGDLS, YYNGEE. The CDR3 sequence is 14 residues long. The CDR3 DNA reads TGTGCCAGCAGCCCCCTGAGTACCCCCTACGAGCAGTACTTC. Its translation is CASSPLSTPYEQYF.